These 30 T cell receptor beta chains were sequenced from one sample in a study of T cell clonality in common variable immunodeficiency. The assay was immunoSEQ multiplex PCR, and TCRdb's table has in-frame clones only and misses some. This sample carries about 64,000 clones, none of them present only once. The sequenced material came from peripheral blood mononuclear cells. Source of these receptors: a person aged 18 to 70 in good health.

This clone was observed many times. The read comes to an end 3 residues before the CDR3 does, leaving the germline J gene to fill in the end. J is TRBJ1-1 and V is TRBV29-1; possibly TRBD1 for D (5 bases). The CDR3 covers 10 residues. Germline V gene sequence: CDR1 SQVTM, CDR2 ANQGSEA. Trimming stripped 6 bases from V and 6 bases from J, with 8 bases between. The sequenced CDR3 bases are TGCAGCGTCAGGGATCCTGAA. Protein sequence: CSVRDPE. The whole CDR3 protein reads CSVRDPEAFF. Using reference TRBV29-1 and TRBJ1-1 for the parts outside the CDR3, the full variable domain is SAVISQKPSRDICQRGTSLTIQCQVDSQVTMMFWYRQQPGQSLTLIATANQGSEATYESGFVIDKFPISRPNLTFSTLTVSNMSPEDSSIYLCSVRDPEAFFGQGTRLTVV.

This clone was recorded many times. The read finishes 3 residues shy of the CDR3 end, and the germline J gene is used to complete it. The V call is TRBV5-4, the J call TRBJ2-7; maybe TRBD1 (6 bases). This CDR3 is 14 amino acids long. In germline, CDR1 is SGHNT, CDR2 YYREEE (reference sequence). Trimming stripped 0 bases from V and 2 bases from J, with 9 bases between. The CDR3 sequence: CASSLAGAPYEQYF. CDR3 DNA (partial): TGTGCCAGCAGCTTGGCAGGGGCACCCTACGAG.

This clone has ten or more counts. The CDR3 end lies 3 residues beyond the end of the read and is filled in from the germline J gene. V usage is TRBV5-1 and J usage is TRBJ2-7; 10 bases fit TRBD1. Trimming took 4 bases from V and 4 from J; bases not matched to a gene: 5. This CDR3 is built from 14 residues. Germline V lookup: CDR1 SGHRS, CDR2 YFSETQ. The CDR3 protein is CASSADRGLYEQYF. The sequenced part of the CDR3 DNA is TGCGCCAGCAGCGCGGACAGGGGGTTATACGAG. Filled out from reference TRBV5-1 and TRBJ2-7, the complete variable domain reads KAGVTQTPRYLIKTRGQQVTLSCSPISGHRSVSWYQQTPGQGLQFLFEYFSETQRNKGNFPGRFSGRQFSNSRSEMNVSTLELGDSALYLCASSADRGLYEQYFGPGTRLTVT.

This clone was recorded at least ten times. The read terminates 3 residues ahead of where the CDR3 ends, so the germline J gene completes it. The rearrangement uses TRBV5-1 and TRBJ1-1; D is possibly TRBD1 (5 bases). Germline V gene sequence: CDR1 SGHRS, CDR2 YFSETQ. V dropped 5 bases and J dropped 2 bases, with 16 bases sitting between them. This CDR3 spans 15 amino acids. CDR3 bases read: TGCGCCAGCAGGCCTCTCTCGGGGGGTAACACTGAA. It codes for CASRPLSGGNTE. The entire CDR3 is CASRPLSGGNTEAFF. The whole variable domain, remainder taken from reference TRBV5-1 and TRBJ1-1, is KAGVTQTPRYLIKTRGQQVTLSCSPISGHRSVSWYQQTPGQGLQFLFEYFSETQRNKGNFPGRFSGRQFSNSRSEMNVSTLELGDSALYLCASRPLSGGNTEAFFGQGTRLTVV.

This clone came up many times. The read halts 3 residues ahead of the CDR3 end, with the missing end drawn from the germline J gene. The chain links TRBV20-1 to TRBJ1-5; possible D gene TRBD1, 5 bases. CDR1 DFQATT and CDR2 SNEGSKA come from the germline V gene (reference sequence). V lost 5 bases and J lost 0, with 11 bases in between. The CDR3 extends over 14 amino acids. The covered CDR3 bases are TGCAGTGCTCTAGGGGATTATAGCAATCAGCCC. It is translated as CSALGDYSNQP. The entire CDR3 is CSALGDYSNQPQHF.

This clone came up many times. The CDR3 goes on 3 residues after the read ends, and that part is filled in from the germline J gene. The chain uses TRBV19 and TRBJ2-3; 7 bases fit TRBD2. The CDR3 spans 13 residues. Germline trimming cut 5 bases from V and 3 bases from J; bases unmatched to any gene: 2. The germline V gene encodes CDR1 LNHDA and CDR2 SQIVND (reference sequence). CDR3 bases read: TGTGCCAGTAGTCGCGGGGGAACAGATACG. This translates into CASSRGGTDT. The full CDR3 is CASSRGGTDTQYF. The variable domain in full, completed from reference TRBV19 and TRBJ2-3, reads DGGITQSPKYLFRKEGQNVTLSCEQNLNHDAMYWYRQDPGQGLRLIYYSQIVNDFQKGDIAEGYSVSREKKESFPLTVTSAQKNPTAFYLCASSRGGTDTQYFGPGTRLTVL.

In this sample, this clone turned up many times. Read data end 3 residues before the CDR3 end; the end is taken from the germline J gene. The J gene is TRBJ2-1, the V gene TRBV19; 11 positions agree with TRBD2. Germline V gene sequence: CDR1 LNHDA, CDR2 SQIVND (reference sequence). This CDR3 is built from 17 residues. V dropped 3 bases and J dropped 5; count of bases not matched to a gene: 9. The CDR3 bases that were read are TGTGCCAGTAGTATCTTCGGAGGTAGCGGGAGGGACAATGAG. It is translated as CASSIFGGSGRDNE. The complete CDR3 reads CASSIFGGSGRDNEQFF.

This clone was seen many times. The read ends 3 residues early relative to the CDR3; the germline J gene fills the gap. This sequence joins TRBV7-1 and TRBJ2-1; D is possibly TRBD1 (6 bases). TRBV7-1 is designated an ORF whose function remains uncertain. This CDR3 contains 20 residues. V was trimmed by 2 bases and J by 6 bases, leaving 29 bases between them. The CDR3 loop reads CASSSRGGLKTGTQSNEQFF. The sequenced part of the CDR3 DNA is TGTGCCAGCAGCTCACGGGGCGGGCTTAAGACAGGAACCCAGTCCAATGAG.

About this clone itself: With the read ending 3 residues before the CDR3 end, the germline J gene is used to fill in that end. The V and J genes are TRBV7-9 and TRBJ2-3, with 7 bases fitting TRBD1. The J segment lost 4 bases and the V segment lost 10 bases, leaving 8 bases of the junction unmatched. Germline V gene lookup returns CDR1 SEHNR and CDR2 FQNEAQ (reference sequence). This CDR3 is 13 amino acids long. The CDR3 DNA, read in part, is TGTGCCACCACAGGGGTTAGCGCAGATACG. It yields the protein CATTGVSADT. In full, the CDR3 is CATTGVSADTQYF.

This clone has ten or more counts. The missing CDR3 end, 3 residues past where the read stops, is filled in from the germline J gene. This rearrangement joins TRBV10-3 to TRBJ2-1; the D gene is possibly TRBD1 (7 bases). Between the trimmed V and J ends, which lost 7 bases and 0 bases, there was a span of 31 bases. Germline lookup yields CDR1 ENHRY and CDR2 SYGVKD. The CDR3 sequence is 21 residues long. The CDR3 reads CAITSRPAGGSSRSSYNEQFF. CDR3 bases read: TGTGCCATCACCTCCCGCCCCGCAGGGGGGAGTTCTAGAAGCTCCTACAATGAG.

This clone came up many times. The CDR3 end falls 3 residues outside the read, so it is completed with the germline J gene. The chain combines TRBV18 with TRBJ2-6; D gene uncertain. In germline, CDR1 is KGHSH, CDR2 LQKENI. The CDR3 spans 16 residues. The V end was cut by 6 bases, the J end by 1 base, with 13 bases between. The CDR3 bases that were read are TGTGCCAGCTCTAAGGTCGACAATTCTGGGGCCAACGTC. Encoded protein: CASSKVDNSGANV. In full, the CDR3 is CASSKVDNSGANVLTF.

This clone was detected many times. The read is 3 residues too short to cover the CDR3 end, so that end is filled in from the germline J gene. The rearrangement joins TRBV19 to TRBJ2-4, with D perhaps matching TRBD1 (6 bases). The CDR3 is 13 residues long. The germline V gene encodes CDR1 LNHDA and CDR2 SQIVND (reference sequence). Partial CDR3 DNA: TGTGCCAGTAGTATAGATCCCGGACAGCGT. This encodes CASSIDPGQR. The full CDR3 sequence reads CASSIDPGQRQYF.

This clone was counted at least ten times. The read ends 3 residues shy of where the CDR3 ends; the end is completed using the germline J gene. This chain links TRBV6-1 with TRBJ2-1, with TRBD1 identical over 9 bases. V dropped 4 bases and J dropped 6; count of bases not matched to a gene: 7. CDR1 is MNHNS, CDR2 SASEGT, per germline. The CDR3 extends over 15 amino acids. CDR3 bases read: TGTGCCAGCAGTGGAGCCGGGACAGGGCGCAATGAG. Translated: CASSGAGTGRNE. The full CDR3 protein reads CASSGAGTGRNEQFF.

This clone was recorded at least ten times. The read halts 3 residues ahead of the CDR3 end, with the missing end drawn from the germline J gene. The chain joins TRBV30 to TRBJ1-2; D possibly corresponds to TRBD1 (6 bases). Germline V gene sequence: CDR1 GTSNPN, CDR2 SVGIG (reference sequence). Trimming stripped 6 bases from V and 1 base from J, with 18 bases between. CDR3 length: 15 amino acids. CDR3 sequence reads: CACSTGRTINYGYTF. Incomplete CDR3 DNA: TGTGCCTGTTCGACAGGACGAACGATTAACTATGGC.

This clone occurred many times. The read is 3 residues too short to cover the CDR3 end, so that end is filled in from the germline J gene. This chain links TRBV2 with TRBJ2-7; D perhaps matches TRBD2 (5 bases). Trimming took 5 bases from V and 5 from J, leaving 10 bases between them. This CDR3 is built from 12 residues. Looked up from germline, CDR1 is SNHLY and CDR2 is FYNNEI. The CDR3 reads CASSTRWNEQYF. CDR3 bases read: TGTGCCAGCAGTACTAGATGGAACGAG.

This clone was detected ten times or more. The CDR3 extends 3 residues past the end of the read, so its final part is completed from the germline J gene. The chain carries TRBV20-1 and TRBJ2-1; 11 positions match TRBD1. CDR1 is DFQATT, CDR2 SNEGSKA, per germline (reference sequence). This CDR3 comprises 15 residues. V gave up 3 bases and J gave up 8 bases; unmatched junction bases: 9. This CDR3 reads CSASTGTGGTDEQFF. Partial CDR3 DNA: TGCAGTGCTAGTACCGGGACAGGGGGGACGGATGAG.

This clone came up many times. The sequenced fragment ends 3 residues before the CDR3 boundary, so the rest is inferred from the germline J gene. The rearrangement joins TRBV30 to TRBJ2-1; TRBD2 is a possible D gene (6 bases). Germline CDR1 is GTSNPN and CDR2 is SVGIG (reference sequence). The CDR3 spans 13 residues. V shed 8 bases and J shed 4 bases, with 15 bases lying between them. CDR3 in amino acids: CALNLDYYNEQFF. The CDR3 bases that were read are TGTGCCCTCAACCTGGACTATTACAATGAG.

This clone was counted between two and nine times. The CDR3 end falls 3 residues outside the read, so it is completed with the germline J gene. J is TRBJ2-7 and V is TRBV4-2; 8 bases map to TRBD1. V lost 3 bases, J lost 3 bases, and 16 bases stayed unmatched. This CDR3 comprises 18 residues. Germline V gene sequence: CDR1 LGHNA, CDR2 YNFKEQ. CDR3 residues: CASSHQSRDRLGGYEQYF. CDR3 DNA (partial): TGTGCCAGCAGCCACCAGTCCCGGGACAGGCTCGGCGGCTACGAG.

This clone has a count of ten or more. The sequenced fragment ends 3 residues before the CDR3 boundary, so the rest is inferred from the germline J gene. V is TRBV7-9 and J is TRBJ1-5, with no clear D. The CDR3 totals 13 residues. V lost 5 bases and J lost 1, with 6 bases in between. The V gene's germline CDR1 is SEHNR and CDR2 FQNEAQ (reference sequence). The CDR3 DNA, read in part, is TGTGCCAGCAGCCCCGTCAGCAATCAGCCC. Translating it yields CASSPVSNQP. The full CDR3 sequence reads CASSPVSNQPQHF.

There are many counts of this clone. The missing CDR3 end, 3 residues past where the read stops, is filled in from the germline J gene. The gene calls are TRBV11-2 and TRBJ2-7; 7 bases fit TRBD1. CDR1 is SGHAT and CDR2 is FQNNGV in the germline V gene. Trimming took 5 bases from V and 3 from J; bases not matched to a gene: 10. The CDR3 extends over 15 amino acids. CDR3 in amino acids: CASSLDQGVSYEQYF. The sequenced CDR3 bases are TGTGCCAGCAGCCTCGATCAGGGGGTCAGCTACGAG.

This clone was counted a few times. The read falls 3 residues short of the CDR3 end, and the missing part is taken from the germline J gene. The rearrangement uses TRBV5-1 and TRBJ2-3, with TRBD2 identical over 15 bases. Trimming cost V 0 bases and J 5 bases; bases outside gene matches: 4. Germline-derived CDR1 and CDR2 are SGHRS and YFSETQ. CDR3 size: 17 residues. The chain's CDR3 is CASSLGTSGGDGDTQYF. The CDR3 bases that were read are TGCGCCAGCAGCTTGGGGACTAGCGGGGGGGATGGAGATACG.

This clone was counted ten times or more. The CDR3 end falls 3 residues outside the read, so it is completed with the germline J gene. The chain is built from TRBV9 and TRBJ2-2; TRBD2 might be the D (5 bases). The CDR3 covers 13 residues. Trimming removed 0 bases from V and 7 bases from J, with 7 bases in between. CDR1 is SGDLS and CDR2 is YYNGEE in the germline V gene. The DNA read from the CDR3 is TGTGCCAGCAGCGTAGGACGGGGCGGGGAG. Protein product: CASSVGRGGE. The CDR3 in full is CASSVGRGGELFF.

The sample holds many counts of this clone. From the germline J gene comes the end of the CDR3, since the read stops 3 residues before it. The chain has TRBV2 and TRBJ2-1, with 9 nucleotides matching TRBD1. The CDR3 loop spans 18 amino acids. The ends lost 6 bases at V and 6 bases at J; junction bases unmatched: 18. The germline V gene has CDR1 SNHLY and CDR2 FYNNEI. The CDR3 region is CASRPGQGFGKTINEQFF. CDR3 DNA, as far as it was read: TGTGCCAGCAGACCGGGACAGGGCTTTGGCAAAACAATCAATGAG.

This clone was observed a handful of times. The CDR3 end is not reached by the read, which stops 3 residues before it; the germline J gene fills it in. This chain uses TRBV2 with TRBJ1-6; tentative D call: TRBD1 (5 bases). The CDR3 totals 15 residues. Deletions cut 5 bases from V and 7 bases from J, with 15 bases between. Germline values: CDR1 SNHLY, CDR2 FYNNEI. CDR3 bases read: TGTGCCAGCAGTTTGGTCGACAGTGGAAATTCACCC. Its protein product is CASSLVDSGNSP. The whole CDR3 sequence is CASSLVDSGNSPLHF.

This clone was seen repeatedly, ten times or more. CDR3 DNA (partial): TGCGCCAGCAGCTTGGGCGGGAGCGAACGTGAG. Its protein product is CASSLGGSERE. The full CDR3 protein reads CASSLGGSEREQFF. The gene calls are TRBV5-1 and TRBJ2-1, with 7 bases that match TRBD2. The read finishes 3 residues shy of the CDR3 end, and the germline J gene is used to complete it. This CDR3 has 14 amino acids. Trimming cost V 0 bases and J 9 bases; bases outside gene matches: 6. The germline V gene encodes CDR1 SGHRS and CDR2 YFSETQ.

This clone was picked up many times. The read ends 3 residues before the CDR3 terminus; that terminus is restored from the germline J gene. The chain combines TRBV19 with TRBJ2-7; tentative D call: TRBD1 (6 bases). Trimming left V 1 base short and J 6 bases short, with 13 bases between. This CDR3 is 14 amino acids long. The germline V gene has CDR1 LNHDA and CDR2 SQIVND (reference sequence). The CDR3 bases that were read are TGTGCCAGTAGTATAGGGGGGCTCCCAGCCGAG. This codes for CASSIGGLPAE. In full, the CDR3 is CASSIGGLPAEQYF.

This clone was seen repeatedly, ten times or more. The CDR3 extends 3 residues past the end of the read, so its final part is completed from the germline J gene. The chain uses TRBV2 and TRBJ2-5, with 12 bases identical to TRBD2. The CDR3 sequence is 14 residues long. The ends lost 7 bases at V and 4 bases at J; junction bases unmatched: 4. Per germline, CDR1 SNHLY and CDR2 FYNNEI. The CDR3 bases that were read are TGTGCCAGCACGGCTAGCGGGGGGGTAGAGACC. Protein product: CASTASGGVET. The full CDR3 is CASTASGGVETQYF.

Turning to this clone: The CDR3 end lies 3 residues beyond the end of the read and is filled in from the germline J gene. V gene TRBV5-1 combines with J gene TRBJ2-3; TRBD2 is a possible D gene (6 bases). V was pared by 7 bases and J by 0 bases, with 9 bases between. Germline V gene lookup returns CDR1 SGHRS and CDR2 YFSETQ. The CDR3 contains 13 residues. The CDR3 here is CASGGTSTDTQYF. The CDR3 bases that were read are TGCGCCAGCGGCGGGACTAGCACAGATACG.

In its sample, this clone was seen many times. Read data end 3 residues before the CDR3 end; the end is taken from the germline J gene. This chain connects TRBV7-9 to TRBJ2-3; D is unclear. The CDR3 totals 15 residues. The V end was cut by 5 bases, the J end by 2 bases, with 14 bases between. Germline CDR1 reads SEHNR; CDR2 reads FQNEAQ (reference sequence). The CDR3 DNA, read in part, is TGTGCCAGCAGCCCAGTCGCGGCGTCCACAGATACG. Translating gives CASSPVAASTDT. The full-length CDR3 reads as CASSPVAASTDTQYF.

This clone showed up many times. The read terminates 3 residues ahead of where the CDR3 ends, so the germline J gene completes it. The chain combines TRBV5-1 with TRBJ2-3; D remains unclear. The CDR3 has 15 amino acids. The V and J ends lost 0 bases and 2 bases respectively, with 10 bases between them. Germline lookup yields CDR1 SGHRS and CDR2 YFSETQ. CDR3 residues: CASSLASGLTDTQYF. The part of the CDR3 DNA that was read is TGCGCCAGCAGCTTGGCCTCAGGCCTCACAGATACG.